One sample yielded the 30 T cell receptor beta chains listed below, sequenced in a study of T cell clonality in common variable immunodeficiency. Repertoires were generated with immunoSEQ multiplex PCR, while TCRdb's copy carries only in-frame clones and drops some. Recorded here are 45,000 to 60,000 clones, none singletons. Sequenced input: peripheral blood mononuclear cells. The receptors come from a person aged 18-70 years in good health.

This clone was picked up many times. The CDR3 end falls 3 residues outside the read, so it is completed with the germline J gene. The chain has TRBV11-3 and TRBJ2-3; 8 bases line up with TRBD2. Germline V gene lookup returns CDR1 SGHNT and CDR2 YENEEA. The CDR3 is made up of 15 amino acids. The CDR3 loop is CASRLGLALQETQYF. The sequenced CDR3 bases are TGTGCAAGTCGCTTAGGACTAGCCCTCCAAGAGACG.

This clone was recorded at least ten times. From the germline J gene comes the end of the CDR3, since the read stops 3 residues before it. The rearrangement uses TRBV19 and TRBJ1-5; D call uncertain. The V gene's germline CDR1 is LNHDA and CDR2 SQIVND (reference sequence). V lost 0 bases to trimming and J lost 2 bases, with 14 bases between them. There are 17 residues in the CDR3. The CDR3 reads CASSIDLKGAGNQPQHF. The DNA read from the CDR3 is TGTGCCAGTAGTATAGATCTAAAGGGAGCGGGCAATCAGCCC.

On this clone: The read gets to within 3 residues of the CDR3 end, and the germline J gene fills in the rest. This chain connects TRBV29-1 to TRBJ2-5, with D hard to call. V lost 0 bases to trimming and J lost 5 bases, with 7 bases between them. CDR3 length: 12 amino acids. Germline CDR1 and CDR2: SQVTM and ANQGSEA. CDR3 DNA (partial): TGCAGCGTTGAAGATAGGGCGGAGACC. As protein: CSVEDRAET. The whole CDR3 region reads CSVEDRAETQYF.

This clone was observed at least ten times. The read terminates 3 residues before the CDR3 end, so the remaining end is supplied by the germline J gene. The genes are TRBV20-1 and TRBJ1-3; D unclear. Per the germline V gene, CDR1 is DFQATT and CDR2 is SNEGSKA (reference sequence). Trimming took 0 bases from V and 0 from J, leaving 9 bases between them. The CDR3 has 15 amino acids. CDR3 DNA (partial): TGCAGTGCTAGAGATGGCAGGAGCTCTGGAAACACC. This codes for CSARDGRSSGNT. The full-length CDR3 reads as CSARDGRSSGNTIYF.

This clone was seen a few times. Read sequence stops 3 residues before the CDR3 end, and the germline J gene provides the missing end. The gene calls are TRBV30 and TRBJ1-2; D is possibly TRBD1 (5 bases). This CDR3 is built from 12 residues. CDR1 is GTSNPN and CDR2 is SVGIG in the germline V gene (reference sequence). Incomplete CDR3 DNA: TGTGCCTGGAGTGCTAGAGGGGATGAC. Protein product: CAWSARGDD. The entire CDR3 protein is CAWSARGDDYTF.

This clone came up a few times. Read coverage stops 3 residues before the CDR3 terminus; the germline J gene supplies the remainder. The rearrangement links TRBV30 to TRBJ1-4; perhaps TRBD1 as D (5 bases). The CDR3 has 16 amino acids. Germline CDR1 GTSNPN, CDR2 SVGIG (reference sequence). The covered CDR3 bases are TGTGCCTGGAGTGTATTTGGAGGGGACTATAATTCACCA. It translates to CAWSVFGGDYNSP. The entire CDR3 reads CAWSVFGGDYNSPLFF.

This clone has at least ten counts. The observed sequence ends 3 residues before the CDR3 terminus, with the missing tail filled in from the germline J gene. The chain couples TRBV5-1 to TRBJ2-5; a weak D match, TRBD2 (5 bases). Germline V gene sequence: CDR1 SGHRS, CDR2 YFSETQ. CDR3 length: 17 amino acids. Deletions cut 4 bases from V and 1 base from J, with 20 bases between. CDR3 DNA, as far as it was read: TGCGCCAGCAGCCAAATCAGGACTGCTGAGACCCAAGAGACC. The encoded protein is CASSQIRTAETQET. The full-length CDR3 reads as CASSQIRTAETQETQYF.

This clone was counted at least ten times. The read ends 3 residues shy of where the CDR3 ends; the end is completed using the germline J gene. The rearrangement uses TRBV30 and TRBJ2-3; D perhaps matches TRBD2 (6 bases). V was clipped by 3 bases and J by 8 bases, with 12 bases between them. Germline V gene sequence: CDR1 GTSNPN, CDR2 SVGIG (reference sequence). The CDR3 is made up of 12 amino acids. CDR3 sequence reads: CAWRLARSTQYF. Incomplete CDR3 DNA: TGTGCCTGGAGACTAGCTCGGAGTACG.

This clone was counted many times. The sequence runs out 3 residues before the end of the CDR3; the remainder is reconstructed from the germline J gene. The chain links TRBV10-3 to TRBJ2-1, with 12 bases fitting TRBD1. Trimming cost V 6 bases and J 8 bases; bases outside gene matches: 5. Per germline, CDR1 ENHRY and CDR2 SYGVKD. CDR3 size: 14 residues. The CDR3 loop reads CAISPGQGAYEQFF. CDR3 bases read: TGTGCCATCAGCCCGGGACAGGGGGCGTATGAG.

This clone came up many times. The covered CDR3 bases are TGTGCCATCAGTGAGGGGCAGGGGGTGTTCAATGAG. This sequence encodes CAISEGQGVFNE. The entire CDR3 sequence reads CAISEGQGVFNEQFF. This chain links TRBV10-3 with TRBJ2-1; 7 nucleotides line up with TRBD1. Sequencing ends 3 residues short of the CDR3 end; the germline J gene provides the rest. CDR1 ENHRY and CDR2 SYGVKD come from the germline V gene. Trimming removed 2 bases from V and 6 bases from J; junction bases left unmatched: 7. The CDR3 spans 15 residues.

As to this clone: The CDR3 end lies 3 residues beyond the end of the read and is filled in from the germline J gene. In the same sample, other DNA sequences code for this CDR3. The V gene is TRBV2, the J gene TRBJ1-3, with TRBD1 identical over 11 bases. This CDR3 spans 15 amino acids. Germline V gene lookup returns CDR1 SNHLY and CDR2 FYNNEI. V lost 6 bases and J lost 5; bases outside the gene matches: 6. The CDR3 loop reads CASSDGQGARNTIYF. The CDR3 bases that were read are TGTGCCAGCAGCGACGGACAGGGGGCTCGAAACACC.

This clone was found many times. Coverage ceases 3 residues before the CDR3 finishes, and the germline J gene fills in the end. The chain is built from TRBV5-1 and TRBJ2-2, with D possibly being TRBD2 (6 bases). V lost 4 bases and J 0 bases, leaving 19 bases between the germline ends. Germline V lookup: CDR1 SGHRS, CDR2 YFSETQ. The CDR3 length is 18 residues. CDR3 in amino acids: CASSAGLLLNSNTGELFF. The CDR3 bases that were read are TGCGCCAGCAGCGCCGGACTACTGCTGAACTCGAACACCGGGGAG.

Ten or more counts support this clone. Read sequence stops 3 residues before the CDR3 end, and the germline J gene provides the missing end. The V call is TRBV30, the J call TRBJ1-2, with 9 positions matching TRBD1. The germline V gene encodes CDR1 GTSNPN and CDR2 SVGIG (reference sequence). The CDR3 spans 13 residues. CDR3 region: CAWSVNRGQGYTF. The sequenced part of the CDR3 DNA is TGTGCCTGGAGTGTTAACAGGGGGCAAGGC.

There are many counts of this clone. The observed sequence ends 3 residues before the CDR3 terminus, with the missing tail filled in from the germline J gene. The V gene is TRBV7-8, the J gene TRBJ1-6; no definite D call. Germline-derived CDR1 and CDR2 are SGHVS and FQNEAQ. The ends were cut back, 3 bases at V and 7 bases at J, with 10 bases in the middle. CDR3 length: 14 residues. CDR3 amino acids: CASSLAGANSPLHF. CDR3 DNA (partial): TGTGCCAGCAGCTTGGCAGGTGCGAATTCACCC.

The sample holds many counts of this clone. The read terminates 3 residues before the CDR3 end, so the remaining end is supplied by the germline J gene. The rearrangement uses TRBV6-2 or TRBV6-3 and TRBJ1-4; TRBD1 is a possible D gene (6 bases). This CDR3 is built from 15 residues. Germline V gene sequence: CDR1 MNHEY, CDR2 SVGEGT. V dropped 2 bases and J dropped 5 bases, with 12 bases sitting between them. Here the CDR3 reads CASSYGQTANEKLFF. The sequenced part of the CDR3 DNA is TGTGCCAGCAGTTACGGACAGACTGCCAATGAAAAA.

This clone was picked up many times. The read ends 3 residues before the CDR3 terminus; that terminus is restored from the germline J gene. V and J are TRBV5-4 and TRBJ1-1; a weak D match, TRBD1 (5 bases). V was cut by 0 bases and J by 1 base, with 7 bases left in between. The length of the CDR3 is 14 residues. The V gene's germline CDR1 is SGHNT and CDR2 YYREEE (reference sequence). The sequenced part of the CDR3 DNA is TGTGCCAGCAGCTTGGAGGGGCGGAACACTGAA. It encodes CASSLEGRNTE. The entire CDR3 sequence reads CASSLEGRNTEAFF.

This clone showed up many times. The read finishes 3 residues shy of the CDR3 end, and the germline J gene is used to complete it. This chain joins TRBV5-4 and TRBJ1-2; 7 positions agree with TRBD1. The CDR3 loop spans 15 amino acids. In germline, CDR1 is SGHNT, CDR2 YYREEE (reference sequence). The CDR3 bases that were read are TGTGCCAGCAGCTTAAACGGTGGAGGGGGCCTGGGC. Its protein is CASSLNGGGGLG. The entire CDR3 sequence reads CASSLNGGGGLGYTF.

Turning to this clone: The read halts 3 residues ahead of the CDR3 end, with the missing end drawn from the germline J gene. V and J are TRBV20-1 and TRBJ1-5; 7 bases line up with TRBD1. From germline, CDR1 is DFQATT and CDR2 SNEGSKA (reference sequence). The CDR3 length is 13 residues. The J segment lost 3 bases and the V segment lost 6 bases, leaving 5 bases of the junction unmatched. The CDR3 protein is CSAQTGINQPQHF. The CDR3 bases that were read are TGCAGTGCGCAGACAGGGATCAATCAGCCC.

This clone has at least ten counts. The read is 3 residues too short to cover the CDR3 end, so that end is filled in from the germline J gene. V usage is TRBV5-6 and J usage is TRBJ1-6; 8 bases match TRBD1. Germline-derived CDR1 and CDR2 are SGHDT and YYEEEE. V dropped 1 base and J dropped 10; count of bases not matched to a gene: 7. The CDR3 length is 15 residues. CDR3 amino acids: CASSLRGTGRSPLHF. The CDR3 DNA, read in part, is TGTGCCAGCAGCTTGCGTGGGACAGGCCGATCACCC.

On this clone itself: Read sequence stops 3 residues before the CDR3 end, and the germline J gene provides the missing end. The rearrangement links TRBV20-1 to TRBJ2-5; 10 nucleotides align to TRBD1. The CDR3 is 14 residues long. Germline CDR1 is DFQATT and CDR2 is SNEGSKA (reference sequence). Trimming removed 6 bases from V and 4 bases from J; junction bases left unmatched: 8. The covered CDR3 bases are TGCAGTGCCACCGGGACAGGGGCAGGAGAGACC. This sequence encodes CSATGTGAGET. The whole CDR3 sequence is CSATGTGAGETQYF.

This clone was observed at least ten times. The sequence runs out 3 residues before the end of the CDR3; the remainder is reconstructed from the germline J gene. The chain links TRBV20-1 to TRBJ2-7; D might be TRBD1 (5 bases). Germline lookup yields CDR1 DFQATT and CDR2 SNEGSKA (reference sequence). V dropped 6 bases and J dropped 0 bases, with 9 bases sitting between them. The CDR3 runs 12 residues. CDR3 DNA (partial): TGCAGTGCGATGGACAACTCCTACGAG. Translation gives CSAMDNSYE. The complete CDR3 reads CSAMDNSYEQYF.

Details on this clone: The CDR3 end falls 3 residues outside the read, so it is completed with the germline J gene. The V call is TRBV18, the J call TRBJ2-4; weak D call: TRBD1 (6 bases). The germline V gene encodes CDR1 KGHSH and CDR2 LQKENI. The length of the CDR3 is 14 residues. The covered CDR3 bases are TGTGCCAGCTCTTCCCTGGACAGCAACTATGGT. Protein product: CASSSLDSNYG. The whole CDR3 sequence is CASSSLDSNYGQYF.

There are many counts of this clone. The CDR3 reads CASSYRRGLSYEQYF. Partial CDR3 DNA: TGTGCCAGCAGCTATCGAAGGGGGCTGTCGTACGAG. The V call is TRBV6-2 or TRBV6-3, the J call TRBJ2-7; 7 nucleotides agree with TRBD1. The CDR3 goes on 3 residues after the read ends, and that part is filled in from the germline J gene. CDR1 and CDR2 (germline): MNHEY, SVGEGT. The V gene end was trimmed by 6 bases and the J gene end by 4 bases; junction bases not matched to a gene: 12. The CDR3 is 15 amino acids.

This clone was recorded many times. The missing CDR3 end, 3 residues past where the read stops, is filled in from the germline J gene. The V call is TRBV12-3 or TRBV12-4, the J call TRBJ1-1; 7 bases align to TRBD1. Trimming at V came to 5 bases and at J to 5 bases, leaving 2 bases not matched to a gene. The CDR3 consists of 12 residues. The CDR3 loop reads CASSTTGTEAFF. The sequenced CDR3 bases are TGTGCCAGCAGTACGACAGGGACTGAA.

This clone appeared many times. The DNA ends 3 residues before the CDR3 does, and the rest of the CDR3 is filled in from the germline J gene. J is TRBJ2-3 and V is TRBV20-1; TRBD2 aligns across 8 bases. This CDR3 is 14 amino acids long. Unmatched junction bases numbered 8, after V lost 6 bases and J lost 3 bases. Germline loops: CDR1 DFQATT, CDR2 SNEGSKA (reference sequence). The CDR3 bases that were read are TGCAGTGCCCTCAAGCGGGGGAGGACAGATACG. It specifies CSALKRGRTDT. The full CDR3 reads CSALKRGRTDTQYF.

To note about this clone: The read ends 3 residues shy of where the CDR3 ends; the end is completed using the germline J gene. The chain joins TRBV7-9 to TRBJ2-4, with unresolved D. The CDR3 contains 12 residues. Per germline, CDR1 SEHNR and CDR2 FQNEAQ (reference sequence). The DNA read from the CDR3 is TGTGCCAGCAGCTTAGTTTTAAGAGGT. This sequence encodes CASSLVLRG. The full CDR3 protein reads CASSLVLRGQYF.

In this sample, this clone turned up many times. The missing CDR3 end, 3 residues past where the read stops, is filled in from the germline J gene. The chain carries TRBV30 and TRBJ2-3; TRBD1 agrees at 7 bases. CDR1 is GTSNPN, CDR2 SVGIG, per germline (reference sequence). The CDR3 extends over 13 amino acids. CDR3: CAWSGQGDQPQYF. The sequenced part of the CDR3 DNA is TGTGCCTGGAGTGGACAGGGTGATCAGCCG.

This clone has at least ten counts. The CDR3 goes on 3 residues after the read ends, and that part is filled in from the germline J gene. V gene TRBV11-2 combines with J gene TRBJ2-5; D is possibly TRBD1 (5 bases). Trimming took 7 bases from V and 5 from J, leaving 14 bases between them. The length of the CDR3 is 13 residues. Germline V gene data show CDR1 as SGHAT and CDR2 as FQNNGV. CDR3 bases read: TGTGCCAGCACCTGGACACAAGCGGAGACC. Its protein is CASTWTQAET. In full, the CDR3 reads CASTWTQAETQYF. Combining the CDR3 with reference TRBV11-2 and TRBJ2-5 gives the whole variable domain EAGVAQSPRYKIIEKRQSVAFWCNPISGHATLYWYQQILGQGPKLLIQFQNNGVVDDSQLPKDRFSAERLKGVDSTLKIQPAKLEDSAVYLCASTWTQAETQYFGPGTRLLVL.

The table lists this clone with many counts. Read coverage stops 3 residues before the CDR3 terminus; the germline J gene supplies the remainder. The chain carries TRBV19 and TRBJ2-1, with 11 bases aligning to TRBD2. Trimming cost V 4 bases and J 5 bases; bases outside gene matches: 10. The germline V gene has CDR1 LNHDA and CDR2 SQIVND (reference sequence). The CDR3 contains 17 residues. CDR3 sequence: CASSSSGGAVLHNEQFF. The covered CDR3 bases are TGTGCCAGTAGTAGTAGCGGGGGGGCCGTCCTCCACAATGAG.

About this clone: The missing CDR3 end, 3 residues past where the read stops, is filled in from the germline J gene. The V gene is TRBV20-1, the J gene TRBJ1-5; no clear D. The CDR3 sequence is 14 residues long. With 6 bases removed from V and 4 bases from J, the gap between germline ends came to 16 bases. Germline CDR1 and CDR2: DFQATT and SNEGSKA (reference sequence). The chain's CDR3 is CSAMDGSGNQPQHF. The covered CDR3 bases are TGCAGTGCGATGGACGGGAGCGGGAATCAGCCC.